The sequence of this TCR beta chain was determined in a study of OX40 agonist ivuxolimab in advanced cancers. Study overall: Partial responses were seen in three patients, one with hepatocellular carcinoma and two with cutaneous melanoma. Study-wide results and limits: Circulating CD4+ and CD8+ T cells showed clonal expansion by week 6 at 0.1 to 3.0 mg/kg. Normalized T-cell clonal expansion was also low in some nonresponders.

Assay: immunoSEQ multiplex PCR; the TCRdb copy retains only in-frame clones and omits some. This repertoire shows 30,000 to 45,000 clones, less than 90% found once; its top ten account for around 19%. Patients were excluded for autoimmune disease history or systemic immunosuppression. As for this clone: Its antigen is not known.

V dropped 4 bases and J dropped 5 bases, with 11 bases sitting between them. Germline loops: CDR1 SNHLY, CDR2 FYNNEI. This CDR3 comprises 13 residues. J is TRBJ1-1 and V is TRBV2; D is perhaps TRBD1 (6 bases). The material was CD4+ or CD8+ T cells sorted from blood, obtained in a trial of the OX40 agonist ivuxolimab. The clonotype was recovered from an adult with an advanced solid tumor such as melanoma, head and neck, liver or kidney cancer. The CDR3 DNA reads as TGTGCCAGCAGTGCAGGGGTATGGACTGAAGCTTTCTTT. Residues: CASSAGVWTEAFF.